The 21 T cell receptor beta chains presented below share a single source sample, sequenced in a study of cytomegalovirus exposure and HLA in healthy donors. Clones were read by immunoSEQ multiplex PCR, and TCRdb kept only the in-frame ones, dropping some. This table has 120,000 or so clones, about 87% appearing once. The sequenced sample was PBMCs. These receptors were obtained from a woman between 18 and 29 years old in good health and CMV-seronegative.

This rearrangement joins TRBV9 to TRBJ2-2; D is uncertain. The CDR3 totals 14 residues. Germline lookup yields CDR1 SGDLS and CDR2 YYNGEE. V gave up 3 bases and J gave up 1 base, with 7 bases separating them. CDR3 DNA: TGTGCCAGCAGCGGTGACTTGAACACCGGGGAGCTGTTTTTT. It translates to CASSGDLNTGELFF.

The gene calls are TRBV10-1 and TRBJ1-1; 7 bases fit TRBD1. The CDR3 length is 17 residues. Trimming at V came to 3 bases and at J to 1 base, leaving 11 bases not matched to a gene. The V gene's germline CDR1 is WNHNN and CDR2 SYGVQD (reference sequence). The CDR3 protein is CASSEFPTGVRNTEAFF. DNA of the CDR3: TGCGCCAGCAGTGAATTCCCAACAGGGGTGAGGAACACTGAAGCTTTCTTT.

The CDR3 coding sequence is TGTGCCAGCAGCGTAGGAAAGGGGGTGAGCACTGAAGCTTTCTTT. The encoded protein is CASSVGKGVSTEAFF. The V call is TRBV9, the J call TRBJ1-1, with a possible D match to TRBD1 (6 bases). The CDR3 covers 15 residues. The germline gives CDR1 SGDLS, CDR2 YYNGEE. V lost 0 bases to trimming and J lost 4 bases, with 13 bases between them.

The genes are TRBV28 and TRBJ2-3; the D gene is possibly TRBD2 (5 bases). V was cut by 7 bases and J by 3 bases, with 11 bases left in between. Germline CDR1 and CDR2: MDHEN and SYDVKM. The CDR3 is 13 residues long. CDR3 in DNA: TGTGCCAGCAAACAGCGGTGGACAGATACGCAGTATTTT. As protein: CASKQRWTDTQYF.

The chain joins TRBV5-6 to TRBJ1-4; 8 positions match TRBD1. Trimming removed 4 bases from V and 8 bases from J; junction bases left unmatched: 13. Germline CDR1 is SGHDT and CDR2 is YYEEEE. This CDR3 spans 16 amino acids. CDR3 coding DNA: TGTGCCAGCAGCCTAAAAGGGTCAGGGGGCCGGGAAAAACTGTTTTTT. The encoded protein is CASSLKGSGGREKLFF.

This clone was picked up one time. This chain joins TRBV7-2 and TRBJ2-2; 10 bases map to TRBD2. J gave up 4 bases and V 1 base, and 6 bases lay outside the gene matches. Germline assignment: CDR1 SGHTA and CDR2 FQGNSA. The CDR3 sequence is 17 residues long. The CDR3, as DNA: TGTGCCAGCAGCTTAGTAATAGCGGGAGGTCGCACCGGGGAGCTGTTTTTT. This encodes CASSLVIAGGRTGELFF.

For the CDR3, the DNA is TGTGCCAGCAGCCTGGGGAGGGTCTACGAGCAGTACTTC. As protein: CASSLGRVYEQYF. V usage is TRBV27 and J usage is TRBJ2-7; TRBD2 agrees at 7 bases. Losses at the gene ends were 6 bases for V and 3 bases for J; bases not matched to a gene: 5. CDR1 MNHEY and CDR2 SMNVEV come from the germline V gene (reference sequence). The CDR3 runs to 13 residues.

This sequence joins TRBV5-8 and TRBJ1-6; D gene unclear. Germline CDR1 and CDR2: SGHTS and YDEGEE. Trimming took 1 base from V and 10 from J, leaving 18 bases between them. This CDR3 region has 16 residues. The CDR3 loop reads CASSLPPREVYSPLHF. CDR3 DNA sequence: TGTGCCAGCAGCTTGCCTCCCAGAGAGGTTTACTCACCCCTCCACTTT.

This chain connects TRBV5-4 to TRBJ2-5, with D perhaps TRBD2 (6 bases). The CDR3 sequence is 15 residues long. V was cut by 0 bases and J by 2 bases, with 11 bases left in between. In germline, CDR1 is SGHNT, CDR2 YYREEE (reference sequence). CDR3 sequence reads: CASSLDLADQETQYF. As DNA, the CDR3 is TGTGCCAGCAGCTTGGATTTAGCGGATCAAGAGACCCAGTACTTC.

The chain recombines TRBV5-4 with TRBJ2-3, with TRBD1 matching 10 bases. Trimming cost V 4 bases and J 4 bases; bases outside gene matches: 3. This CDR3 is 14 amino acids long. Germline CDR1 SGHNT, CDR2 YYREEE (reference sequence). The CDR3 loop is CASSPGQGADTQYF. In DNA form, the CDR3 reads TGTGCCAGCAGCCCCGGACAGGGGGCAGATACGCAGTATTTT.

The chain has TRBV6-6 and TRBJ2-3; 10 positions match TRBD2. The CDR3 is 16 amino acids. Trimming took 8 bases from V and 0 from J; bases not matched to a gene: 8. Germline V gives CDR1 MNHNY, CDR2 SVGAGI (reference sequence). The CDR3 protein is CASLLRLAGSTDTQYF. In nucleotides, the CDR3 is TGTGCCAGCTTACTACGACTAGCGGGTAGCACAGATACGCAGTATTTT.

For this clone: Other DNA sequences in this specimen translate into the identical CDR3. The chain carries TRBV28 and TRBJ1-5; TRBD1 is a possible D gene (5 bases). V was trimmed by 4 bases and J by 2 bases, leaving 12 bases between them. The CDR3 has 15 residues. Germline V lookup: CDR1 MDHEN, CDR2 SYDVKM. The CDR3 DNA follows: TGTGCCAGCAGTTCCCCCGGGGGAGGCAATCAGCCCCAGCATTTT. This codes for CASSSPGGGNQPQHF. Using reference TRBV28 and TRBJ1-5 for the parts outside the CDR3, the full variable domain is DVKVTQSSRYLVKRTGEKVFLECVQDMDHENMFWYRQDPGLGLRLIYFSYDVKMKEKGDIPEGYSVSREKKERFSLILESASTNQTSMYLCASSSPGGGNQPQHFGDGTRLSIL.

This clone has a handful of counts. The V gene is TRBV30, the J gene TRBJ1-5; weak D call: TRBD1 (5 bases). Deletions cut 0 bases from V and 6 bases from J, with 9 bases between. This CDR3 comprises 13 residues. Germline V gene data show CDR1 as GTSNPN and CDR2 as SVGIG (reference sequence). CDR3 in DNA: TGTGCCTGGAGTGTTGCGGGGCTTCAGCCCCAGCATTTT. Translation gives CAWSVAGLQPQHF.

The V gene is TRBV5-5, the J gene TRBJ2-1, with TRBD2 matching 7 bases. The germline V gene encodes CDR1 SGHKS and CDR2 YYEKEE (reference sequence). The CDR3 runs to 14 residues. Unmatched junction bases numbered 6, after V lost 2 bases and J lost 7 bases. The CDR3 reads CASSFATSVNEQFF. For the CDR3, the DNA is TGTGCCAGCAGCTTCGCCACTAGCGTAAATGAGCAGTTCTTC. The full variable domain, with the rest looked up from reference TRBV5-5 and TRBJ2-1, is DAGVTQSPTHLIKTRGQQVTLRCSPISGHKSVSWYQQVLGQGPQFIFQYYEKEERGRGNFPDRFSARQFPNYSSELNVNALLLGDSALYLCASSFATSVNEQFFGPGTRLTVL.

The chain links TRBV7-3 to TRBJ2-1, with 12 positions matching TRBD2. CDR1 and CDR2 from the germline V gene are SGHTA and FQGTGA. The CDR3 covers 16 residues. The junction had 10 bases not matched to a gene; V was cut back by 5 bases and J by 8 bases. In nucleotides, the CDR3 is TGTGCCAGCAGCAACAGATGGACTAGCGGGAAGGATGAGCAGTTCTTC. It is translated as CASSNRWTSGKDEQFF.

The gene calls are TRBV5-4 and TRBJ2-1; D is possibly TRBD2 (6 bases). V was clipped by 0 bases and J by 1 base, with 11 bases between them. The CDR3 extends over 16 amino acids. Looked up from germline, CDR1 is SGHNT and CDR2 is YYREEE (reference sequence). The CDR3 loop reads CASSLGSGGSYNEQFF. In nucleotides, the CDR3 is TGTGCCAGCAGCTTGGGATCTGGGGGGTCCTACAATGAGCAGTTCTTC.

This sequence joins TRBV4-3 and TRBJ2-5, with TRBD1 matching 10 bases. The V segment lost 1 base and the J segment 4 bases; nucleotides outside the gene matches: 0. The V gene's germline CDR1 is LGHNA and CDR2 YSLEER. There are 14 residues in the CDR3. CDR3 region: CASSQGTGGETQYF. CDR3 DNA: TGCGCCAGCAGCCAAGGGACAGGGGGAGAGACCCAGTACTTC.

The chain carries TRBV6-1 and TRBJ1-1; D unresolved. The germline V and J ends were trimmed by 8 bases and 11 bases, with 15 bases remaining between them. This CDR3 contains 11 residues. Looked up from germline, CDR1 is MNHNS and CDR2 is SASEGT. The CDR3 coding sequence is TGTGCCAGCGGATGGAGGGTCCGCGCTTTCTTT. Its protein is CASGWRVRAFF.

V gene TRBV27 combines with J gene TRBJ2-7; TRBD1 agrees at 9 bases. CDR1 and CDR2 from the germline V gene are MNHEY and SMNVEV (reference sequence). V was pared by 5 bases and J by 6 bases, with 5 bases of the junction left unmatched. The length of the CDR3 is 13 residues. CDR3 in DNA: TGTGCCAGCAGTCCCAGGACAGGGGCCGAGCAGTACTTC. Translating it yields CASSPRTGAEQYF.

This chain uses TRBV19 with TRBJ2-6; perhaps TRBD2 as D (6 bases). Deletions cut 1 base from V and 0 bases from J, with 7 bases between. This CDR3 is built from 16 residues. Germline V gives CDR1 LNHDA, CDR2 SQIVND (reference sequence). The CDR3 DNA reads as TGTGCCAGTAGTATAGCCGGGGGCTCTGGGGCCAACGTCCTGACTTTC. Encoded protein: CASSIAGGSGANVLTF. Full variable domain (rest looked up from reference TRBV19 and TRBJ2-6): DGGITQSPKYLFRKEGQNVTLSCEQNLNHDAMYWYRQDPGQGLRLIYYSQIVNDFQKGDIAEGYSVSREKKESFPLTVTSAQKNPTAFYLCASSIAGGSGANVLTFGAGSRLTVL.

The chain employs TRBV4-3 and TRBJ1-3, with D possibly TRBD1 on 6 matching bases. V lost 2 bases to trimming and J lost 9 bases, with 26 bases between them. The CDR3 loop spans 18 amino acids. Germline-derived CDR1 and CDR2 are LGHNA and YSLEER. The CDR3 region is CASSQLGGRFVFEVTIYF. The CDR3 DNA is TGCGCCAGCAGCCAACTTGGGGGCAGGTTCGTGTTTGAGGTCACCATATATTTT.